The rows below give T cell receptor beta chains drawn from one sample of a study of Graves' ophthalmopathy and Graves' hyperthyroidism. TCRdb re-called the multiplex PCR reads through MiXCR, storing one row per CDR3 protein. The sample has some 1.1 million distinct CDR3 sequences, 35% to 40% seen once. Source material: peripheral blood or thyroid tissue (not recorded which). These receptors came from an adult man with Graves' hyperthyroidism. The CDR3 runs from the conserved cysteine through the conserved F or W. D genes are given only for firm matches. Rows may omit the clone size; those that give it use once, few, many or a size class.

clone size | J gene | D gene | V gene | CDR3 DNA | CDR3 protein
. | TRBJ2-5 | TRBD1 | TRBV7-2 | TGTGCCAGCAGCTTAGCGCGGACAGGGGTCGAAGAGACCCAGTACTTC | CASSLARTGVEETQYF
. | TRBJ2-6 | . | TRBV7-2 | TGTGCCAGCAGCAAACCGGGATCTGGGGCCAACGTCCTGACTTTC | CASSKPGSGANVLTF
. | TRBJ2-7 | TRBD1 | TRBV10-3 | TGTGCCATCAGTGAGTTCGCCGGGACAGTCAACGAGCAGTACTTC | CAISEFAGTVNEQYF
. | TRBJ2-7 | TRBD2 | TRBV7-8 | TGTGCCAGCAGGTCTGGGACTAGCGGGCTCTCCGCCCCCTACGAGCAGTACTTC | CASRSGTSGLSAPYEQYF
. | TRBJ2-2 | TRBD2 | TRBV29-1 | TGCAGCGTTCAGGATAGCGGGAGGGCCGGGGAGCTGTTTTTT | CSVQDSGRAGELFF
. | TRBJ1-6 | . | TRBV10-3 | TGTGCCATCAGTGCCCCAGGGGCAGATTCACCCCTCCACTTT | CAISAPGADSPLHF
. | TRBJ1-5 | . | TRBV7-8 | TGTGCCAGCAGCCCCCGGGGACTAGCGGGGGGCGAGCAGCCCCAGCATTTT | CASSPRGLAGGEQPQHF
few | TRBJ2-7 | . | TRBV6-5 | TGTGCCAGCAGCGGGGCCGCGGCAGGGGTCACCTACGAGCAGTACTTC | CASSGAAAGVTYEQYF
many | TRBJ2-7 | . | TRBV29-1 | TGCAGCGTCGACCCGGGGGACGGGGTCCACGAGCAGTACTTC | CSVDPGDGVHEQYF
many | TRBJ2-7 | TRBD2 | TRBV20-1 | TGCAGTGCTAGAGATTTAAGCGGGGGGGCTCGGTACGAGCAGTACTTC | CSARDLSGGARYEQYF
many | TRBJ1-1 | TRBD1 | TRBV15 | TGTGCCACCAGCAGAGGCCTACAGGGGCCGAACACTGAAGCTTTCTTT | CATSRGLQGPNTEAFF
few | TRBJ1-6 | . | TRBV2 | TGTGCCAGCAAGATGCGGGATAATTCACCCCTCCACTTT | CASKMRDNSPLHF
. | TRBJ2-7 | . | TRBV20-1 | TGCAGTGCTAGTTCCCCCGCCAGGGTCTCCTACGAGCAGTACTTC | CSASSPARVSYEQYF
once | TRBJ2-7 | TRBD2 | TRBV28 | TGTGCCAGCAGTTCAGCCGCTAGCGGGCAGTACGAGCAGTACTTC | CASSSAASGQYEQYF
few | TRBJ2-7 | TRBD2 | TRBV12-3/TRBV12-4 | TGTGCCAGCAGTTTAGGGACGGGACTAGGTGGATCCGAGCAGTACTTC | CASSLGTGLGGSEQYF
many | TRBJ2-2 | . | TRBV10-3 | TGTGCCATCAGTGGCGGGGGCCTAAACACCGGGGAGCTGTTTTTT | CAISGGGLNTGELFF
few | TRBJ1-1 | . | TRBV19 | TGTGCCAGTAGTATACCCGGGTCACTGACTGAAGCTTTCTTT | CASSIPGSLTEAFF
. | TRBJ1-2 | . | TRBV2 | TGTGCCAGCAGTGAAGAACAGGGTTTTGGGTATGGCTACACCTTC | CASSEEQGFGYGYTF
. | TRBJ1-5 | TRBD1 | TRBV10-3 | TGTGCCATCAGTGAGTCAGGCTTCGGGACAGGGATACAGCCCCAGCATTTT | CAISESGFGTGIQPQHF
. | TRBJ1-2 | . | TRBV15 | TGTGCCACCAGCAGAGACAGGGCTGGCTATGGCTACACCTTC | CATSRDRAGYGYTF
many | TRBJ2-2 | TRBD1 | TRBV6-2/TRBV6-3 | TGTGCCAGCAGTTCAGGGACAGACACCGGGGAGCTGTTTTTT | CASSSGTDTGELFF
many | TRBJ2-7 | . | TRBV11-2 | TGTGCCAGCAGCTTAGGATTCTCAAGCTACGAGCAGTACTTC | CASSLGFSSYEQYF
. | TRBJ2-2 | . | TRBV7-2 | TGTGCCAGCAGCTCCCGAGGGGGAGGGGGAATGACCGGGGAGCTGTTTTTT | CASSSRGGGGMTGELFF
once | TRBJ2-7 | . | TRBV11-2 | TGTGCCAGCAGCCCTATTTCCGGGGTCTACGAGCAGTACTTC | CASSPISGVYEQYF
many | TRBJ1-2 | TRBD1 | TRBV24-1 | TGTGCCACCAGTGATCCCGGGACAGGGGGCCCCCATGGCTACACCTTC | CATSDPGTGGPHGYTF
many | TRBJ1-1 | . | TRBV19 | TGTGCCAGTAGTATGGACCCCCGGCAGGTTGGTTCCACTGAAGCTTTCTTT | CASSMDPRQVGSTEAFF
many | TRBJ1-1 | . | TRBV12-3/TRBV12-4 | TGTGCCAGCAGCCCTTGGGGGACGGAGAACACTGAAGCTTTCTTT | CASSPWGTENTEAFF
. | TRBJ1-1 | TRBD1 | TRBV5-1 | TGCGCCAGCAGCTTGGAGACAGGGGGAGGCACTGAAGCTTTCTTT | CASSLETGGGTEAFF
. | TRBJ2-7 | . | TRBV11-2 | TGTGCCAGCAGCTTAGACGGACAACGCTACGAGCAGTACTTC | CASSLDGQRYEQYF
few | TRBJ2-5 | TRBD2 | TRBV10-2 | TGCGCCAGCAGTGGCAGCGGGAGGCAAGAGACCCAGTACTTC | CASSGSGRQETQYF
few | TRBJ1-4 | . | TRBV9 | TGTGCCAGCAGTGCACAGGGCGGACGTGAAAAACTGTTTTTT | CASSAQGGREKLFF
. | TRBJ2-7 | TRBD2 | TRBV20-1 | TGCAGTGCTAGAAAAGCTAGCGGGTCGTTTACCTACGAGCAGTACTTC | CSARKASGSFTYEQYF
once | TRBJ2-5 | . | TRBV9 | TGTGCCAGCAGCGTATCGGGCGCCGCGGGGCCCCAGTACTTC | CASSVSGAAGPQYF
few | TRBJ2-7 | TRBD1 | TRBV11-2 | TGTGCCAGCAGCCCTGGGGGGACAGGGACCTACGAGCAGTACTTC | CASSPGGTGTYEQYF
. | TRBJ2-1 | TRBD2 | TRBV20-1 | TGCAGTGCTGGGACTAGCGGGAGCCATGAGCAGTTCTTC | CSAGTSGSHEQFF
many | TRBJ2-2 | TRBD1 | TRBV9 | TGCGCCAGCAGCCCGGGACAGGGGGCAACCGGGGAGCTGTTTTTT | CASSPGQGATGELFF
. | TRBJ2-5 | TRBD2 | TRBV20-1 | TGCAGTGAAAGGGCTAGCGGGGGGTTGGAGACCCAGTACTTC | CSERASGGLETQYF
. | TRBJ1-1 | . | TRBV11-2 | TGTGCCAGCAGCTTAGTTCATCGGCCAGGGATTGAAGCTTTCTTT | CASSLVHRPGIEAFF
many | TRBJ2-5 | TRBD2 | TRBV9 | TGTGCCAGCACCCCGTCGGGACTAGCGGCCGAGACCCAGTACTTC | CASTPSGLAAETQYF
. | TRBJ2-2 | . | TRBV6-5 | TGTGCCAGCAGTTACGATGGATCGGCGGCGGCCGGGGAGCTGTTTTTT | CASSYDGSAAAGELFF
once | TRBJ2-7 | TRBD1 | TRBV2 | TGTGCCAGTTCCGGACCCGGGACAGGGGGAACCTACGAGCAGTACTTC | CASSGPGTGGTYEQYF
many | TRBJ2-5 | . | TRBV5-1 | TGCGCCAGCAGCCTACAAGGACGGACACAAGAGACCCAGTACTTC | CASSLQGRTQETQYF
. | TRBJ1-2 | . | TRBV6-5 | TGTGCCAGCAGTTACTCATTGCCCGGAGGCTACACCTTC | CASSYSLPGGYTF
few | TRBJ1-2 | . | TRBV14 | TGTGCCAGCAGCCAAGATCTGGCGCGCGGCTACACCTTC | CASSQDLARGYTF
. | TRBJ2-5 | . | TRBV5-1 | TGCGCCAGCAGCCCAACTGTGAAAGAGACCCAGTACTTC | CASSPTVKETQYF
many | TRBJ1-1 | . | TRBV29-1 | TGCAGCGGTTTACACAGCGTTAGGAACACTGAAGCTTTCTTT | CSGLHSVRNTEAFF
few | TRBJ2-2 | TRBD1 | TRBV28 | TGTGCCAGCAGTCGGACAGGGGGCTTTGCCGGGGAGCTGTTTTTT | CASSRTGGFAGELFF
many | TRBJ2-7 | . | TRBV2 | TGTGCCAGCAGTGAAAGACAGCATGGGGAGCAGTACTTC | CASSERQHGEQYF
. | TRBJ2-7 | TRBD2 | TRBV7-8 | TGTGCCAGCAGCTTAGCAGGGGCCCTCGGGGGGAGGGAGCAGTACTTC | CASSLAGALGGREQYF
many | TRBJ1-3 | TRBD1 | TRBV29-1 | TGCAGCGTCCAGGACAGGGCTGGAAACACCATATATTTT | CSVQDRAGNTIYF
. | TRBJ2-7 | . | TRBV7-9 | TGTGCCAGCAGCCGCGACTCCTCCTGCGAGCAGTACTTC | CASSRDSSCEQYF
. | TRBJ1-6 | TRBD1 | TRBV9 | TGTGCCAGCAGCGTAGAAGGCGGGACAGGAGCACCCCTCCACTTT | CASSVEGGTGAPLHF
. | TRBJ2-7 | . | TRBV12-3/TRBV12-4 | TGTGCCAGCAGCAGAGGGGGGGCCAACGAGCAGTACTTC | CASSRGGANEQYF
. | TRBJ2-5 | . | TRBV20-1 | TGCAGTGCTAGCGACCCGGGGGAGACCCATTACTTC | CSASDPGETHYF
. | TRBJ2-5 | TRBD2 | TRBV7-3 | TGTGCCAGCAGCTTAGTGCAGCGGGAGGGGGAGACCCAGTACTTC | CASSLVQREGETQYF
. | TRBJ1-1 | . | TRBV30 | TGTGCCTGGAGTGTACGAGGGTTTGGGCACACTGAAGCTTTCTTT | CAWSVRGFGHTEAFF